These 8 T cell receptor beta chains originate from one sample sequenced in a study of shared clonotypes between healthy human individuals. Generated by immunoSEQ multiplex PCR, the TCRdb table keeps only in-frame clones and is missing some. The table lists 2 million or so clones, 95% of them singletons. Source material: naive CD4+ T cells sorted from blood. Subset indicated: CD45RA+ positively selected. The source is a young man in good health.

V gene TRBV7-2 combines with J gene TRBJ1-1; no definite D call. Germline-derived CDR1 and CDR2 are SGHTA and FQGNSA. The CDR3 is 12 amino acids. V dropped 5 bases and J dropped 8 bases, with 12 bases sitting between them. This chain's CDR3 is CASSRDSTEAFF. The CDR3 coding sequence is TGTGCCAGCAGCCGCGACTCCACAGAAGCTTTCTTT.

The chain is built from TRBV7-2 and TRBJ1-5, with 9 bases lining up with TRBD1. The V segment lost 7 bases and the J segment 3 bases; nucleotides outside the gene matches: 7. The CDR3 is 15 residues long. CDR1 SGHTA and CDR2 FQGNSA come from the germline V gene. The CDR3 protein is CASTGQGIYNQPQHF. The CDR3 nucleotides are TGTGCCAGCACCGGACAGGGGATTTACAATCAGCCCCAGCATTTT.

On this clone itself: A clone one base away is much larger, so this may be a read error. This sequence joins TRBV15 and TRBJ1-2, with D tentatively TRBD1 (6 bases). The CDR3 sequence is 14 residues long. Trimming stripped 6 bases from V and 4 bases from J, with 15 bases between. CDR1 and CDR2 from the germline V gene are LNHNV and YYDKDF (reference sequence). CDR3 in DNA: TGTGCCACCAGAACGACAGGCAACACCTATGGCTACACCTTC. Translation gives CATRTTGNTYGYTF.

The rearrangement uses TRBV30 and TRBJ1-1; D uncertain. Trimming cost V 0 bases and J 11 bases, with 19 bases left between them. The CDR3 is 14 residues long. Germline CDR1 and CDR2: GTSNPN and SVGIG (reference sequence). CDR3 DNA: TGTGCCTGGAGTGTATGGGCACCAACCACTGCCGCTTTCTTT. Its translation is CAWSVWAPTTAAFF.

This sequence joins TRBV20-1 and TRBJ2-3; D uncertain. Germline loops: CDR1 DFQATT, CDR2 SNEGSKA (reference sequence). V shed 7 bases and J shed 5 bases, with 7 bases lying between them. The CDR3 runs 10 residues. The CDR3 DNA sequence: TGCAGTGGGACCCGAGATACGCAGTATTTT. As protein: CSGTRDTQYF.

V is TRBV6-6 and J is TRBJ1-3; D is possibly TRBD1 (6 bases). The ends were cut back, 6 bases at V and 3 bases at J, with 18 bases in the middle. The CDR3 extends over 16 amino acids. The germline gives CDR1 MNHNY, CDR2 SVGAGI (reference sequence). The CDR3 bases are TGTGCCAGCAGCACGGGGACACCGTTTTTTGGAAACACCATATATTTT. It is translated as CASSTGTPFFGNTIYF.

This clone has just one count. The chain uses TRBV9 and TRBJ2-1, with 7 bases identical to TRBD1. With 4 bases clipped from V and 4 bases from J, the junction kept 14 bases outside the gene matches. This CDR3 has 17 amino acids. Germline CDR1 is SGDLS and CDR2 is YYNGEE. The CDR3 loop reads CASSTRTGTGLYNEQFF. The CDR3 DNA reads TGTGCCAGCAGCACGAGGACAGGAACTGGCCTATACAATGAGCAGTTCTTC.

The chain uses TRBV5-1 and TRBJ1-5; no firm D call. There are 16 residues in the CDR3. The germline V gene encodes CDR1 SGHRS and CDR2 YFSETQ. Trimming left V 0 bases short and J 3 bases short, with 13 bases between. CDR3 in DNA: TGCGCCAGCAGCTTGGTATCCGACTCTCCCAATCAGCCCCAGCATTTT. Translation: CASSLVSDSPNQPQHF. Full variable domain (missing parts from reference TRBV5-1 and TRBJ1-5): KAGVTQTPRYLIKTRGQQVTLSCSPISGHRSVSWYQQTPGQGLQFLFEYFSETQRNKGNFPGRFSGRQFSNSRSEMNVSTLELGDSALYLCASSLVSDSPNQPQHFGDGTRLSIL.